The sequence of this TCR beta chain was determined in a study of T cell changes during pregnancy in multiple sclerosis. TCRdb keeps only in-frame clones here, not all; method: immunoSEQ multiplex PCR. The data show about 120,000 clones, roughly 92% seen once. The germline CDR1 and CDR2 sequences are SGHRS and YFSETQ. V shed 7 bases, J shed 6 bases, and the junction held 4 bases outside the gene matches. The CDR3 runs to 11 residues. Material: peripheral blood, obtained before pregnancy. The sequence was obtained from a female donor with multiple sclerosis, enrolled in a pregnancy study. V gene TRBV5-1 combines with J gene TRBJ2-7; 7 nucleotides agree with TRBD1. The chain's CDR3 is CASRTGLEQYF. The CDR3 coding sequence is TGCGCCAGCCGGACAGGCCTCGAGCAGTACTTC.